This TCR beta chain was sequenced for a study of cytomegalovirus exposure and HLA in healthy donors. Germline lookup yields CDR1 MNHNY and CDR2 SVGAGI (reference sequence). The CDR3 consists of 13 residues. The V segment lost 7 bases and the J segment 6 bases; nucleotides outside the gene matches: 7. This clone was detected a few times. Primers: 60 Vbeta forward and 13 Jbeta reverse. Sequenced by immunoSEQ multiplex PCR; TCRdb stores in-frame clones only, minus some. The repertoire holds some 89,000 clones, 75% to 85% seen once, with around 1.8% in the top ten. The clonotype was recovered from a woman in her 30s in good health and CMV-seronegative. This chain joins TRBV6-6 and TRBJ2-7; TRBD2 agrees at 9 bases. The sequencing sample was made of PBMCs. The CDR3 here is CASTREGTPEQYF. CDR3 DNA: TGTGCCAGCACGCGGGAGGGAACCCCCGAGCAGTACTTC.